The next 32 T cell receptor beta chains were all read from a single sample in a study of T-cell memory formation after mild COVID-19. TCRdb called the 5' RACE reads again in MiXCR, with one record for every CDR3 protein. Here the sample spans around 450,000 distinct CDR3 sequences, 20% to 25% being singletons. Sequencing was carried out using PBMCs or a T cell subset sorted from them (not recorded which). The source is an adult woman who had mild COVID-19 (a few samples of this study predate the infection). Cell type and time point are not known.

This CDR3 reads CATSRGGPWVGYTQYF. The CDR3 bases are TGTGCCACCAGCAGGGGAGGACCATGGGTCGGGTATACGCAGTATTTT. The chain is built from TRBV15 and TRBJ2-3, with D tentatively TRBD2 (6 bases). CDR3 length: 16 amino acids. V was shortened by 3 bases and J by 7 bases, with 20 bases between the two germline ends. Per germline, CDR1 LNHNV and CDR2 YYDKDF (reference sequence).

This clonotype was detected a few times. The J gene is TRBJ1-1, the V gene TRBV5-1; 9 nucleotides match TRBD1. This CDR3 region has 15 residues. Germline CDR1 reads SGHRS; CDR2 reads YFSETQ. J gave up 5 bases and V 0 bases, and 5 bases lay outside the gene matches. The CDR3 DNA follows: TGCGCCAGCAGCTTGGGGCCCGGACAGGGGACTGAAGCTTTCTTT. Encoded protein: CASSLGPGQGTEAFF.

This clonotype was seen only a few times. The chain combines TRBV15 with TRBJ2-1; D is possibly TRBD1 or TRBD2 (5 bases each). There are 16 residues in the CDR3. Looked up from germline, CDR1 is LNHNV and CDR2 is YYDKDF (reference sequence). V lost 1 base and J 3 bases, leaving 13 bases between the germline ends. Here the CDR3 DNA reads TGTGCCACCAGCAGAGTTGAGGGGAAGGGCTACAATGAGCAGTTCTTC. Its translation: CATSRVEGKGYNEQFF. Filled out from reference TRBV15 and TRBJ2-1, the complete variable domain reads DAMVIQNPRYQVTQFGKPVTLSCSQTLNHNVMYWYQQKSSQAPKLLFHYYDKDFNNEADTPDNFQSRRPNTSFCFLDIRSPGLGDTAMYLCATSRVEGKGYNEQFFGPGTRLTVL.

This clonotype occurred a few times. The chain has TRBV24-1 and TRBJ2-5, with 9 bases lining up with TRBD2. The germline V gene has CDR1 KGHDR and CDR2 SFDVKD. There are 13 residues in the CDR3. Trimming cost V 12 bases and J 4 bases; bases outside gene matches: 8. CDR3 protein: CAAAGGRGETQYF. The CDR3 region has the DNA TGTGCCGCGGCGGGGGGGCGAGGAGAGACCCAGTACTTC.

The chain uses TRBV5-5 and TRBJ1-2, with TRBD1 as a possible D gene (5 bases). V lost 4 bases and J lost 8, with 12 bases in between. This CDR3 is 12 amino acids long. CDR1 and CDR2 from the germline V gene are SGHKS and YYEKEE (reference sequence). CDR3 nucleotides: TGTGCCAGCAGCCAGGGACTGCGAGGCTACACCTTC. Protein product: CASSQGLRGYTF. Variable domain in full (rest from reference TRBV5-5 and TRBJ1-2): DAGVTQSPTHLIKTRGQQVTLRCSPISGHKSVSWYQQVLGQGPQFIFQYYEKEERGRGNFPDRFSARQFPNYSSELNVNALLLGDSALYLCASSQGLRGYTFGSGTRLTVV.

This clonotype was seen a few times. Here the CDR3 reads CASSEGPPGPYEQYF. CDR3 DNA: TGTGCCAGCAGTGAGGGTCCTCCTGGCCCCTACGAGCAGTACTTC. The genes are TRBV2 and TRBJ2-7; D remains unclear. Germline assignment: CDR1 SNHLY and CDR2 FYNNEI. The CDR3 is 15 residues long. V was pared by 3 bases and J by 2 bases, with 14 bases between.

Written as DNA, the CDR3 is TGTGCCAGCAGTTTGGACGGGAGGCGAAATACGCAGTATTTT. Its translation is CASSLDGRRNTQYF. V gene TRBV27 combines with J gene TRBJ2-3, with TRBD2 matching 7 bases. CDR1 and CDR2 (germline): MNHEY, SMNVEV (reference sequence). The CDR3 contains 14 residues. V shed 3 bases, J shed 7 bases, and the junction held 7 bases outside the gene matches.

J is TRBJ1-3 and V is TRBV12-3 or TRBV12-4; TRBD1 agrees at 11 bases. After removal of 6 bases from V and 7 bases from J, the junction contained 11 bases not matched to a gene. This CDR3 is 16 amino acids long. Here the CDR3 DNA reads TGTGCCAGCAGCCACGGACAGGGGGCGGCGTGGAACACCATATATTTT. This translates into CASSHGQGAAWNTIYF.

This chain links TRBV2 with TRBJ2-7; D possibly corresponds to TRBD2 (5 bases). V gave up 5 bases and J gave up 9 bases, with 23 bases separating them. This CDR3 spans 15 amino acids. From germline, CDR1 is SNHLY and CDR2 FYNNEI. Written as DNA, the CDR3 is TGTGCCAGCAGTCGCGGCGCGAGGGTTACCCCCCCGCAGTACTTC. It translates to CASSRGARVTPPQYF.

V gene TRBV20-1 combines with J gene TRBJ2-3; 8 nucleotides align to TRBD1. Trimming at V came to 6 bases and at J to 5 bases, leaving 10 bases not matched to a gene. The CDR3 contains 14 residues. Germline-derived CDR1 and CDR2 are DFQATT and SNEGSKA (reference sequence). CDR3 DNA: TGCAGTGCGCGACCAGGGGGCGCGGTAGATACGCAGTATTTT. Translation gives CSARPGGAVDTQYF.

The chain has TRBV27 and TRBJ1-2; TRBD1 might be the D (6 bases). The CDR3 extends over 14 amino acids. The V end lost 6 bases, the J end lost 2 bases, and 13 bases lay between the germline ends. CDR1 and CDR2 from the germline V gene are MNHEY and SMNVEV (reference sequence). The CDR3 loop reads CASSPYTGNYGYTF. In DNA, the CDR3 is TGTGCCAGCAGCCCTTATACAGGGAACTATGGCTACACCTTC.

The J gene is TRBJ1-2, the V gene TRBV12-3 or TRBV12-4; D is perhaps TRBD1 (5 bases). This CDR3 has 15 residues. V was clipped by 3 bases and J by 5 bases, with 16 bases between them. CDR3 DNA sequence: TGTGCCAGCAGTTTGGAACCCTCAGGGCCATATGGCTACACCTTC. Protein sequence: CASSLEPSGPYGYTF.

This chain links TRBV7-4 with TRBJ2-1, with 8 positions matching TRBD2. CDR1 SGHVT and CDR2 SQSDAQ come from the germline V gene. The CDR3 is made up of 16 amino acids. Losses at the gene ends were 7 bases for V and 8 bases for J; bases not matched to a gene: 16. The DNA of the CDR3 is TGTGCCAGCACCCCTTGTCTGACGGGGGGGACCGATGAGCAGTTCTTC. Protein product: CASTPCLTGGTDEQFF.

CDR3 in amino acids: CASSFDRVGHGYTF. CDR3 in DNA: TGTGCCAGCAGCTTTGACAGGGTCGGGCATGGCTACACCTTC. The V gene is TRBV7-9, the J gene TRBJ1-2; TRBD1 matches at 7 bases. Germline V CDR1 and CDR2: SEHNR, FQNEAQ (reference sequence). Trimming cost V 3 bases and J 6 bases; bases outside gene matches: 7. The CDR3 is made up of 14 amino acids.

The chain employs TRBV7-2 and TRBJ1-5; a possible D gene is TRBD1 (5 bases). Deletions cut 3 bases from V and 11 bases from J, with 20 bases between. The CDR3 loop spans 15 amino acids. Looked up from germline, CDR1 is SGHTA and CDR2 is FQGNSA. CDR3 region: CASSFGAGDKRSQHF. DNA of the CDR3: TGTGCCAGCAGCTTTGGAGCGGGGGATAAAAGGTCCCAGCATTTT.

V is TRBV29-1 and J is TRBJ2-7; tentatively, D is TRBD1 (6 bases). The CDR3 consists of 15 residues. Germline lookup yields CDR1 SQVTM and CDR2 ANQGSEA. This chain's CDR3 is CRAGSRGRATYEQYF. In nucleotides, the CDR3 is TGCAGGGCCGGCTCCAGGGGCCGCGCCACCTACGAGCAGTACTTC.

This clonotype was found once. The V and J genes are TRBV20-1 and TRBJ2-1; D uncertain. The CDR3 extends over 12 amino acids. Trimming stripped 3 bases from V and 6 bases from J, with 9 bases between. The germline CDR1 and CDR2 sequences are DFQATT and SNEGSKA (reference sequence). The CDR3 DNA reads as TGCAGTGCTAGGCTCCTACGCAATGAGCAGTTCTTC. It specifies CSARLLRNEQFF.

The chain links TRBV14 to TRBJ2-1; D unclear. Trimming stripped 3 bases from V and 12 bases from J, with 12 bases between. The CDR3 contains 12 residues. Germline-derived CDR1 and CDR2 are SGHDN and FVKESK. The CDR3 sequence: CASSQNAGRQFF. The DNA of the CDR3 is TGTGCCAGCAGCCAGAACGCCGGGCGGCAGTTCTTC.

In this sample, this clonotype turned up a few times. The gene calls are TRBV5-6 and TRBJ1-2; TRBD1 is a possible D gene (5 bases). CDR1 is SGHDT, CDR2 YYEEEE, per germline. CDR3 length: 15 amino acids. The V end was cut by 4 bases, the J end by 4 bases, with 17 bases between. In DNA, the CDR3 is TGTGCCAGCAGCCCCCAGGGAGTTTCTAGCTATGGCTACACCTTC. The encoded protein is CASSPQGVSSYGYTF.

The chain links TRBV7-6 to TRBJ2-2, with 8 bases fitting TRBD1. The CDR3 is made up of 17 amino acids. With V trimmed by 2 bases and J by 4 bases, 9 bases remained unmatched. Germline loops: CDR1 SGHVS, CDR2 FNYEAQ. The CDR3 loop is CASSLSQGGYSTGELFF. Written as DNA, the CDR3 is TGTGCCAGCAGCTTATCACAGGGGGGTTATTCCACCGGGGAGCTGTTTTTT.

This clonotype was recorded at least ten times. V and J are TRBV6-2 or TRBV6-3 and TRBJ2-3, with TRBD2 identical over 13 bases. This CDR3 is 15 amino acids long. Germline loops: CDR1 MNHEY, CDR2 SVGEGT. V dropped 6 bases and J dropped 6; count of bases not matched to a gene: 6. CDR3 coding DNA: TGTGCCAGCAGCCCCCGACTAGCGGGGGGTGATACGCAGTATTTT. As protein: CASSPRLAGGDTQYF.

The chain employs TRBV4-3 and TRBJ2-5; 10 bases match TRBD2. The CDR3 covers 18 residues. Germline V gene data show CDR1 as LGHNA and CDR2 as YSLEER. V lost 0 bases, J lost 3 bases, and 10 bases stayed unmatched. The CDR3 loop is CASSQDRTRGLAEETQYF. The CDR3 nucleotides read TGCGCCAGCAGCCAAGATAGGACGAGAGGACTAGCGGAAGAGACCCAGTACTTC.

The CDR3 DNA follows: TGTGCCAGTAGTAGCCCCAGGGGGTCGGGGCAGCCCCAGCATTTT. Amino acid sequence: CASSSPRGSGQPQHF. The J gene is TRBJ1-5, the V gene TRBV19; 7 nucleotides agree with TRBD1. Germline CDR1 and CDR2: LNHDA and SQIVND (reference sequence). This CDR3 is built from 15 residues. Trimming cost V 4 bases and J 7 bases; bases outside gene matches: 10.

This clonotype was counted a few times. CDR3 coding DNA: TGTGCCAGCAGTGCCGCATTGGTTGAAGCTTTCTTT. As protein: CASSAALVEAFF. This chain links TRBV28 with TRBJ1-1; D gene uncertain. V was pared by 5 bases and J by 7 bases, with 11 bases between. This CDR3 spans 12 amino acids. Germline V gene data show CDR1 as MDHEN and CDR2 as SYDVKM.

This clonotype was observed a few times. This rearrangement joins TRBV29-1 to TRBJ1-1, with D hard to call. Germline loops: CDR1 SQVTM, CDR2 ANQGSEA. V lost 5 bases and J 3 bases, leaving 7 bases between the germline ends. The CDR3 runs 11 residues. CDR3 bases: TGCAGCGTTAGCATTTACACTGAAGCTTTCTTT. It is translated as CSVSIYTEAFF.

This rearrangement joins TRBV14 to TRBJ1-2; D uncertain. Germline V gene sequence: CDR1 SGHDN, CDR2 FVKESK. This CDR3 has 13 residues. V was trimmed by 0 bases and J by 3 bases, leaving 5 bases between them. The CDR3 region has the DNA TGTGCCAGCAGCCAAGAGACGGACTATGGCTACACCTTC. This codes for CASSQETDYGYTF.

The V and J genes are TRBV19 and TRBJ1-6; D is uncertain. V gave up 5 bases and J gave up 0 bases, with 14 bases separating them. Germline CDR1 LNHDA, CDR2 SQIVND (reference sequence). This CDR3 spans 17 amino acids. The CDR3 loop is CASSPWTASSYNSPLHF. The CDR3 DNA sequence: TGTGCCAGTAGTCCATGGACCGCCAGCTCCTATAATTCACCCCTCCACTTT.

J is TRBJ2-3 and V is TRBV7-8; TRBD1 agrees at 7 bases. Germline-derived CDR1 and CDR2 are SGHVS and FQNEAQ. Germline trimming cut 3 bases from V and 1 base from J; bases unmatched to any gene: 19. This CDR3 has 20 amino acids. The DNA for the CDR3 is TGTGCCAGCAGCTTTGGTCGAAGGGGTACAGCAGGGGGAGGCACAGATACGCAGTATTTT. This sequence encodes CASSFGRRGTAGGGTDTQYF.

The CDR3: CSAIPIGQGDGYTF. The CDR3, as DNA: TGCAGTGCGATACCTATCGGACAGGGTGATGGCTACACCTTC. The chain is built from TRBV20-1 and TRBJ1-2; 8 nucleotides align to TRBD1. J gave up 6 bases and V 6 bases, and 12 bases lay outside the gene matches. The CDR3 runs to 14 residues. The germline CDR1 and CDR2 sequences are DFQATT and SNEGSKA (reference sequence).

This chain links TRBV19 with TRBJ2-2; D gene ambiguous. The length of the CDR3 is 14 residues. Between the trimmed V and J ends, which lost 6 bases and 0 bases, there was a span of 8 bases. Germline V gives CDR1 LNHDA, CDR2 SQIVND (reference sequence). The CDR3 region has the DNA TGTGCCAGTAGGCGTGCCTCGAACACCGGGGAGCTGTTTTTT. Protein sequence: CASRRASNTGELFF. The full variable domain, rest sourced from reference TRBV19 and TRBJ2-2, is DGGITQSPKYLFRKEGQNVTLSCEQNLNHDAMYWYRQDPGQGLRLIYYSQIVNDFQKGDIAEGYSVSREKKESFPLTVTSAQKNPTAFYLCASRRASNTGELFFGEGSRLTVL.

This clonotype was detected many times. The chain employs TRBV9 and TRBJ1-4; D is uncertain. There are 14 residues in the CDR3. V was shortened by 0 bases and J by 4 bases, with 7 bases between the two germline ends. The V gene's germline CDR1 is SGDLS and CDR2 YYNGEE. CDR3 loop: CASSVDNSNEKLFF. The CDR3 coding sequence is TGTGCCAGCAGCGTAGATAACAGTAATGAAAAACTGTTTTTT. The full variable domain, completed using reference TRBV9 and TRBJ1-4, is DSGVTQTPKHLITATGQRVTLRCSPRSGDLSVYWYQQSLDQGLQFLIQYYNGEERAKGNILERFSAQQFPDLHSELNLSSLELGDSALYFCASSVDNSNEKLFFGSGTQLSVL.

The chain recombines TRBV20-1 with TRBJ1-2, with D perhaps TRBD1 (5 bases). V lost 5 bases to trimming and J lost 8 bases, with 18 bases between them. Germline lookup yields CDR1 DFQATT and CDR2 SNEGSKA (reference sequence). This CDR3 has 13 amino acids. As DNA, the CDR3 is TGCAGTGCTCCACTCGCGGGGGAAGGAGGCTACACCTTC. It encodes CSAPLAGEGGYTF.